This TCR beta chain was identified in a study of cytomegalovirus exposure and HLA in healthy donors. Notes on the study in general: An analysis that came later showed most CMV-associated TCR beta chains appearing HLA-restricted.

This CDR3 contains 16 residues. Trimming stripped 6 bases from V and 1 base from J, with 16 bases between. Germline values: CDR1 MNHNY, CDR2 SVGAGI (reference sequence). A multiplex PCR was run with 60 Vbeta primers and 13 Jbeta primers. Produced via immunoSEQ multiplex PCR; TCRdb's table is partial and in-frame only. The repertoire has approximately 210,000 clones, nearly 80% of them found once; the top ten carry less than 2%. Concerning this clone: Its antigen remains unidentified.

The specimen sequenced was PBMCs. The source is a male donor in good health and CMV-seronegative. The J gene is TRBJ2-1, the V gene TRBV6-6; the D gene is possibly TRBD1 (6 bases). The DNA for the CDR3 is TGTGCCAGCAGCCGGACGGACAGAGATTCCTACAATGAGCAGTTCTTC. This translates into CASSRTDRDSYNEQFF.